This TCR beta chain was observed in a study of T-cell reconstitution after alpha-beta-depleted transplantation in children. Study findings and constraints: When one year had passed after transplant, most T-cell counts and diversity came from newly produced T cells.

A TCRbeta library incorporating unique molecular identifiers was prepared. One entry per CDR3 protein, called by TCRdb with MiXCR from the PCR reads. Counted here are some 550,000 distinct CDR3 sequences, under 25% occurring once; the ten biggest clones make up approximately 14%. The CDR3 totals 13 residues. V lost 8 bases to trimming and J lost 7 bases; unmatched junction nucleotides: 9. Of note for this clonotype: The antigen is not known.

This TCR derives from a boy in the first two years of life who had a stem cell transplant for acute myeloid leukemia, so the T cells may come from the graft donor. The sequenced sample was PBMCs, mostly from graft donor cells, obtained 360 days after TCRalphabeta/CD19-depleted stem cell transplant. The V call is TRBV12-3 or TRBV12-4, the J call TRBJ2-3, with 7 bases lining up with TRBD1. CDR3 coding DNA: TGTGCCAGCTTAGCAAGGGGGCTCAATACGCAGTATTTT. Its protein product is CASLARGLNTQYF.